Following are 3 T cell receptor beta chains from one sample sequenced in a study of cytomegalovirus exposure and HLA in healthy donors (dated by TCRdb to 2016 to 2017). Library preparation was by the immunoSEQ multiplex PCR assay. A mixture of 60 forward primers for TCR Vbeta segments and 13 reverse primers for TCR Jbeta segments was used in the multiplex PCR. The clones in this table, taken by TCRdb from immuneACCESS, are in-frame only. Not every clone is retained; where verified, under half of the shortfall comes from an unresolved V gene, and the cause of the rest is unknown. Present in this sample are 150,000 to 200,000 clones, roughly 76% of which were seen just once. About 6% of the sample is held by the ten biggest clonotypes. Sequencing input: PBMCs. The receptors were sampled from a man aged 35 to 55 in good health and CMV-seropositive.

The gene calls are TRBV10-1 and TRBJ1-1; possibly TRBD1 for D (5 bases). The V and J ends lost 6 bases and 4 bases respectively, with 12 bases between them. There are 13 residues in the CDR3. The germline CDR1 and CDR2 sequences are WNHNN and SYGVQD (reference sequence). CDR3 DNA: TGCGCCAGCAGGGGGGGTCTGAGCACTGAAGCTTTCTTT. Its protein is CASRGGLSTEAFF.

The chain links TRBV30 to TRBJ2-2, with 11 bases aligning to TRBD2. After removal of 5 bases from V and 5 bases from J, the junction contained 7 bases not matched to a gene. CDR3 length: 15 amino acids. Germline loops: CDR1 GTSNPN, CDR2 SVGIG (reference sequence). In nucleotides, the CDR3 is TGTGCCTGGGGCGTAGCGGGGGGGCGGACCGGGGAGCTGTTTTTT. Its protein product is CAWGVAGGRTGELFF.

This rearrangement joins TRBV6-1 to TRBJ1-2; tentatively, D is TRBD1 (6 bases). Trimming removed 5 bases at V and 5 bases at J, with 12 bases between. The CDR3 runs to 13 residues. Germline values: CDR1 MNHNS, CDR2 SASEGT. This CDR3 reads CASSPGTYYGYTF. In nucleotides, the CDR3 is TGTGCCAGCAGTCCTGGGACATATTATGGCTACACCTTC.